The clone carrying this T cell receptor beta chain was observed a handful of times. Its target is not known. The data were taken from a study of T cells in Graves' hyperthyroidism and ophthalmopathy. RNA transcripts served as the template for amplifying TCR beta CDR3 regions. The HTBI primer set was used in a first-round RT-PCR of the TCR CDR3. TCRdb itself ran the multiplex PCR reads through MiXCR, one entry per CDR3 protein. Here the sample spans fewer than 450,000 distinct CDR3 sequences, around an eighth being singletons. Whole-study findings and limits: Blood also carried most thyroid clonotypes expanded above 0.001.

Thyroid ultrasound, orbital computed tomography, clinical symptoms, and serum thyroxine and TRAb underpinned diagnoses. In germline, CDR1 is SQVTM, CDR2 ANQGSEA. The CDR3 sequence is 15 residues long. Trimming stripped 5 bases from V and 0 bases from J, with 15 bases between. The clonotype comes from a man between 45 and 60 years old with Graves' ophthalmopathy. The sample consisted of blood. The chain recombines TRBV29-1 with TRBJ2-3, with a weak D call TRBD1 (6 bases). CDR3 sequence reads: CSVTSQGTSTDTQYF. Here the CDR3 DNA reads TGCAGCGTTACATCACAGGGAACTAGCACAGATACGCAGTATTTT.